The entry that follows covers one T cell receptor beta chain sequence. Antigen specificity is unknown. These data originate in a study of vaccination effects on CD4 cells after COVID-19. Study overall: Post-vaccine specimens arrived a median 72 days past the second dose. Broader study findings: Convalescent patients were scarce, and early post-infection timepoints were absent.

Germline CDR1 is LNHDA and CDR2 is SQIVND (reference sequence). The CDR3 loop spans 15 amino acids. The V and J ends lost 7 bases and 8 bases, in that order; junction bases with no gene match: 6. Antigen-specific CD4+ T cell clonotypes were called by their expansion after viral peptide-pool culture in ViraFEST. Cultured cells yielded isolated CD4+ T cells after approximately nine days. Subjects were given two BNT162b2 or mRNA-1273 vaccine doses. Vaccinated recipients, who were negative for nucleocapsid antibodies, had no history of SARS-CoV-2 infection. Every well housed two million PBMC, which grew in culture alongside around 9.8 IU/ml IL-2 and roughly 10 ug/ml peptides. Profiling relied on immunoSEQ multiplex PCR, and the TCRdb table lists in-frame clones only, not all of them. The sample lists 60,000 to 85,000 clones, around 74% occurring once.

The sequence derives from a human donor who received a COVID-19 vaccine. The chain has TRBV19 and TRBJ2-1; 15 nucleotides align to TRBD2. Sequences were derived from CD4+ T cells from PBMCs cultured with HCoV-229E spike peptides, sampled after COVID-19 vaccination. CDR3 DNA: TGTGCCAGTAACGGACTAGCGGGGGGGTCTGATGAGCAGTTCTTC. It specifies CASNGLAGGSDEQFF.